This is a list of T cell receptor beta chains from one sample in a study of T cells after yellow fever vaccination. TCRdb re-analysed the 5' RACE reads in MiXCR, keeping a single row per CDR3 protein. The table records hundreds of thousands of distinct CDR3 sequences, 8.7% of them present only once. Sequencing was performed on PBMCs, taken on the day of the first yellow fever vaccination. The receptor source for this set is a man aged 18 to 35 who received the YFV17D yellow fever vaccine. CDR3s include the opening cysteine and the closing phenylalanine or tryptophan. Each record gives: J gene, clone size, D gene, V gene, CDR3 DNA, CDR3 protein. The D gene is left open where the match is weak. The size of a clone is reported for some rows only, either as once, few or many, or as a class for expanded clones.

J: TRBJ1-2; size: -; D: TRBD1; V: TRBV19; DNA: TGTGCCAGTAGTGCCGACAGGGTTTTGAGCTACACCTTC; CDR3: CASSADRVLSYTF
J: TRBJ2-2; size: many; D: -; V: TRBV5-1; DNA: TGCGCCAGCAGCTTGGGAACGCCGGAGAGCGGGGAGCTGTTTTTT; CDR3: CASSLGTPESGELFF
J: TRBJ2-7; size: many; D: -; V: TRBV6-1; DNA: TGTGCCATAGGTAGTTTTTTTCGAACCTACGAGCAGTACTTC; CDR3: CAIGSFFRTYEQYF
J: TRBJ1-2; size: few; D: -; V: TRBV5-1; DNA: TGCGCCAGCAGCCCGGCCGTCCGTGAAGACTATGGCTACACCTTC; CDR3: CASSPAVREDYGYTF
J: TRBJ2-1; size: many; D: TRBD2; V: TRBV28; DNA: TGTGCCAGCAGTTCTGAGCGGGGGGGCCCGCGGGAGCAGTTCTTC; CDR3: CASSSERGGPREQFF
J: TRBJ1-1; size: few; D: TRBD1; V: TRBV5-1; DNA: TGCGCCAGCAGCTTCGGGACAGCTATGAACACTGAAGCTTTCTTT; CDR3: CASSFGTAMNTEAFF
J: TRBJ1-5; size: few; D: -; V: TRBV23-1; DNA: TGCGCCAGCAGCCAGGCGGGGAAGGGGCAGCCCCAGCATTTT; CDR3: CASSQAGKGQPQHF
J: TRBJ2-3; size: -; D: -; V: TRBV6-2/TRBV6-3; DNA: TGTGCCAGCAGCAACGAGTGGGGCACAGATACGCAGTATTTT; CDR3: CASSNEWGTDTQYF
J: TRBJ2-3; size: few; D: TRBD2; V: TRBV4-2; DNA: TGTGCCAGCAGCGCGTCCCCCCTAGCGGGGGGCGCAGATACGCAGTATTTT; CDR3: CASSASPLAGGADTQYF
J: TRBJ2-4; size: many; D: -; V: TRBV5-6; DNA: TGTGCCAGCAGCTTTACTGATCTAGCCAAAAACATTCAGTACTTC; CDR3: CASSFTDLAKNIQYF
J: TRBJ2-5; size: -; D: TRBD1; V: TRBV11-2; DNA: TGTGCCAGCAGCTACCAACCCCGGACAGGGGGAAAGACCCAGTACTTC; CDR3: CASSYQPRTGGKTQYF
J: TRBJ2-7; size: -; D: -; V: TRBV6-2/TRBV6-3; DNA: TGTGCCAGCAGCTCGGGACAATCCTACGAGCAGTACTTC; CDR3: CASSSGQSYEQYF
J: TRBJ2-3; size: -; D: -; V: TRBV7-2; DNA: TGTGCCAGCAGCCCATGGGGGGGGGGCCGTACGCAGTATTTT; CDR3: CASSPWGGGRTQYF
J: TRBJ2-5; size: -; D: TRBD2; V: TRBV9; DNA: TGTGCCAGCAGCCTTGCTAGCGGGGGGAAAGAGACCCAGTACTTC; CDR3: CASSLASGGKETQYF
J: TRBJ2-2; size: -; D: TRBD1; V: TRBV12-3/TRBV12-4; DNA: TGTGCTTCCTGTAGGACAGGGAACACCGGGGAGCTGTTTTTT; CDR3: CASCRTGNTGELFF
J: TRBJ2-1; size: -; D: TRBD2; V: TRBV13; DNA: TGTGCCAGCAGCTTAGAAACTTCGGGGGGGGCATGGAATGAGCAGTTCTTC; CDR3: CASSLETSGGAWNEQFF
J: TRBJ2-3; size: many; D: -; V: TRBV11-2; DNA: TGTGCCAGCAGGTATACGGGCAGGACCAGCACAGATACGCAGTATTTT; CDR3: CASRYTGRTSTDTQYF
J: TRBJ2-1; size: -; D: TRBD2; V: TRBV12-3/TRBV12-4; DNA: TGTGCCAGCAGTTCACTAGCGGGGGGCTCCGGGTTCTTC; CDR3: CASSSLAGGSGFF
J: TRBJ2-1; size: few; D: -; V: TRBV6-4; DNA: TGTGCCAGCAGTCACCTTGGCGGCTACGAGGTTTCATCCTACAATGAGCAGTTCTTC; CDR3: CASSHLGGYEVSSYNEQFF
J: TRBJ1-1; size: few; D: -; V: TRBV9; DNA: TGTGCCAGCAGCCTGGAGCCGGGAGCGAACACTGAAGCTTTCTTT; CDR3: CASSLEPGANTEAFF
J: TRBJ2-1; size: -; D: -; V: TRBV19; DNA: TGTGCCAGTAGTGATAGGATAACGGGTCACGATGAGCAGTTCTTC; CDR3: CASSDRITGHDEQFF
J: TRBJ2-2; size: few; D: -; V: TRBV4-3; DNA: TGCGCCAGCAGCCAAGTGGCAGGGGCCACCGGGGAGCTGTTTTTT; CDR3: CASSQVAGATGELFF
J: TRBJ1-1; size: few; D: -; V: TRBV19; DNA: TGTGCCAGTAGAACCTGGCCGAGAGAAGCTTTCTTT; CDR3: CASRTWPREAFF
J: TRBJ2-7; size: few; D: -; V: TRBV7-2; DNA: TGTGCCAGCAGGGACGCAGGAACAGCCTACGAGCAGTACTTC; CDR3: CASRDAGTAYEQYF
J: TRBJ2-1; size: few; D: -; V: TRBV5-5; DNA: TGTGCCAGCAGCTTGGAGGCCCGAGGCAATGAGCAGTTCTTC; CDR3: CASSLEARGNEQFF
J: TRBJ2-1; size: -; D: -; V: TRBV6-5; DNA: TGTGCCAGCAGTTACTACGCTAGGGGGGGTGGCAATGAGCAGTTCTTC; CDR3: CASSYYARGGGNEQFF
J: TRBJ2-3; size: many; D: -; V: TRBV6-4; DNA: TGTGCCAGCAGTGACGGGGAGGGCACAGATACGCAGTATTTT; CDR3: CASSDGEGTDTQYF
J: TRBJ1-6; size: few; D: TRBD1; V: TRBV27; DNA: TGTGCCAGCAGTCCTCGGACAGGGCGGGCAAATTCACCCCTCCACTTT; CDR3: CASSPRTGRANSPLHF